This entry lists 23 T cell receptor beta chains sequenced from one sample in a study of OX40 agonist ivuxolimab in advanced cancers. Only in-frame clones appear in the TCRdb table, and some are missing; sequencing was by immunoSEQ multiplex PCR. The repertoire includes under 80,000 clones, about nine tenths of them detected once, and roughly 0.64% sits in the top ten. This material consisted of CD4+ or CD8+ T cells sorted from blood, taken in a trial of the OX40 agonist ivuxolimab. These receptors originate from an adult with an advanced solid tumor such as melanoma, head and neck, liver or kidney cancer.

This clone has just one count. The chain links TRBV20-1 to TRBJ1-1, with D uncertain. Germline CDR1 and CDR2: DFQATT and SNEGSKA (reference sequence). This CDR3 has 11 amino acids. V lost 5 bases to trimming and J lost 11 bases, with 15 bases between them. CDR3 loop: CSAVIRVDAFF. The CDR3 DNA sequence: TGCAGTGCTGTAATAAGGGTAGACGCTTTCTTT.

This chain connects TRBV7-3 to TRBJ2-1; the match to TRBD2 covers 9 bases. The CDR3 consists of 16 residues. Germline V gene sequence: CDR1 SGHTA, CDR2 FQGTGA. V shed 0 bases, J shed 7 bases, and the junction held 7 bases outside the gene matches. Written as DNA, the CDR3 is TGTGCCAGCAGCTTAACCGTGGCTAGCGGGAAGAATGAGCAGTTCTTC. Translating gives CASSLTVASGKNEQFF.

V and J are TRBV19 and TRBJ2-3, with D possibly being TRBD1 (5 bases). The CDR3 extends over 14 amino acids. Germline V gene data show CDR1 as LNHDA and CDR2 as SQIVND (reference sequence). V was clipped by 7 bases and J by 2 bases, with 13 bases between them. The CDR3: CASKIQGDTDTQYF. CDR3 DNA: TGTGCCAGTAAAATTCAGGGCGACACAGATACGCAGTATTTT. The full variable domain, in which reference TRBV19 and TRBJ2-3 provide the parts outside the CDR3, is DGGITQSPKYLFRKEGQNVTLSCEQNLNHDAMYWYRQDPGQGLRLIYYSQIVNDFQKGDIAEGYSVSREKKESFPLTVTSAQKNPTAFYLCASKIQGDTDTQYFGPGTRLTVL.

The V gene is TRBV10-3, the J gene TRBJ2-5; the D gene is possibly TRBD2 (7 bases). The J call may be in error: the DNA end matches TRBJ2-7 better. The CDR3 has 15 amino acids. From germline, CDR1 is ENHRY and CDR2 SYGVKD. Written as DNA, the CDR3 is TGTGCCGCGAGGGGGGGAACCGCAAGTGTTCGCGAGCAGTACTTC. Amino acid sequence: CAARGGTASVREQYF.

This clone was observed once. This chain connects TRBV18 to TRBJ1-1; D is undetermined. The CDR3 spans 15 residues. Germline V CDR1 and CDR2: KGHSH, LQKENI. Trimming took off 5 bases at V and 1 base at J, with 14 bases between the two ends. CDR3 sequence (DNA): TGTGCCAGCTCAAGTCCAGAACCATCGAACACTGAAGCTTTCTTT. This sequence encodes CASSSPEPSNTEAFF.

This clone has just a few counts. This chain uses TRBV13 with TRBJ1-3; D not resolved. Germline V CDR1 and CDR2: PRHDT, FYEKMQ (reference sequence). Trimming left V 0 bases short and J 0 bases short, with 18 bases between. This CDR3 is built from 19 residues. The CDR3 reads CASSLGVTALFSSGNTIYF. CDR3 DNA sequence: TGTGCCAGCAGCTTAGGTGTCACAGCGCTATTTTCCTCTGGAAACACCATATATTTT.

This chain uses TRBV7-2 with TRBJ2-5; a weak D match, TRBD2 (7 bases). With 5 bases removed from V and 4 bases from J, the gap between germline ends came to 17 bases. Looked up from germline, CDR1 is SGHTA and CDR2 is FQGNSA. This CDR3 contains 15 residues. The CDR3, as DNA: TGTGCCAGCAGCCCCCGAGGAGGGGGGGGAGAGACCCAGTACTTC. Translating gives CASSPRGGGGETQYF.

The chain is built from TRBV19 and TRBJ2-1; 8 bases map to TRBD2. CDR3 length: 14 amino acids. J lost 5 bases, V lost 4 bases, and 4 bases had no gene match. Germline V gene sequence: CDR1 LNHDA, CDR2 SQIVND (reference sequence). CDR3 sequence: CASSNGLAHNEQFF. CDR3 DNA: TGTGCCAGTAGTAACGGACTAGCCCACAATGAGCAGTTCTTC.

This chain uses TRBV9 with TRBJ1-4, with 9 bases that match TRBD1. Germline CDR1 is SGDLS and CDR2 is YYNGEE. The CDR3 runs to 15 residues. Trimming took 4 bases from V and 7 from J; bases not matched to a gene: 8. This CDR3 is CASSPRDRVSEKLFF. DNA for the CDR3: TGTGCCAGCAGCCCCCGGGACAGGGTCAGTGAAAAACTGTTTTTT.

V usage is TRBV6-1 and J usage is TRBJ1-3; TRBD1 might be the D (5 bases). V gave up 8 bases and J gave up 0 bases, with 11 bases separating them. This CDR3 comprises 14 residues. CDR1 and CDR2 (germline): MNHNS, SASEGT. CDR3: CASGTGPSGNTIYF. The CDR3 bases are TGTGCCAGCGGCACAGGCCCCTCTGGAAACACCATATATTTT.

This clone was observed a single time. The rearrangement joins TRBV7-2 to TRBJ2-5; 8 bases match TRBD2. Germline V lookup: CDR1 SGHTA, CDR2 FQGNSA. The CDR3 consists of 13 residues. Trimming took 5 bases from V and 4 from J; bases not matched to a gene: 3. The CDR3 nucleotides are TGTGCCAGCAGCCTGGGACTAGGAGAGACCCAGTACTTC. This sequence encodes CASSLGLGETQYF. The complete variable domain, with remaining parts taken from reference TRBV7-2 and TRBJ2-5, reads GAGVSQSPSNKVTEKGKDVELRCDPISGHTALYWYRQSLGQGLEFLIYFQGNSAPDKSGLPSDRFSAERTGGSVSTLTIQRTQQEDSAVYLCASSLGLGETQYFGPGTRLLVL.

The V call is TRBV19, the J call TRBJ1-5, with D perhaps TRBD1 (5 bases). Germline V gene data show CDR1 as LNHDA and CDR2 as SQIVND (reference sequence). The ends were cut back, 6 bases at V and 3 bases at J, with 12 bases in the middle. This CDR3 is 14 amino acids long. CDR3 region: CASRTGQVNQPQHF. The CDR3 DNA is TGTGCCAGTAGGACCGGACAAGTCAATCAGCCCCAGCATTTT.

The chain has TRBV18 and TRBJ1-1; D is perhaps TRBD1 (5 bases). The CDR3 sequence is 15 residues long. Per germline, CDR1 KGHSH and CDR2 LQKENI. V lost 0 bases, J lost 3 bases, and 11 bases lay in between. The CDR3 DNA is TGTGCCAGCTCACCACCACGGGGGGGAGACACTGAAGCTTTCTTT. This codes for CASSPPRGGDTEAFF.

V is TRBV29-1 and J is TRBJ2-7, with TRBD1 as a possible D gene (6 bases). The CDR3 is 14 residues long. CDR1 is SQVTM, CDR2 ANQGSEA, per germline. V gave up 6 bases and J gave up 0 bases, with 15 bases separating them. The CDR3 DNA reads TGCAGCGTCCGACCGGGACAAATCTCCTACGAGCAGTACTTC. This codes for CSVRPGQISYEQYF.

CDR3 loop: CASSSRGSNTGELFF. The CDR3 DNA follows: TGTGCCAGCAGCTCCAGGGGGTCGAACACCGGGGAGCTGTTTTTT. This chain connects TRBV11-2 to TRBJ2-2, with 7 bases fitting TRBD1. CDR3 length: 15 residues. The V gene's germline CDR1 is SGHAT and CDR2 FQNNGV. Trimming at V came to 4 bases and at J to 0 bases, leaving 2 bases not matched to a gene.

V and J are TRBV18 and TRBJ1-1, with D unclear. V lost 4 bases and J 1 base, leaving 7 bases between the germline ends. Germline V gene data show CDR1 as KGHSH and CDR2 as LQKENI. CDR3 length: 13 amino acids. For the CDR3, the DNA is TGTGCCAGCTCACGGGAACAGAACACTGAAGCTTTCTTT. Amino acids: CASSREQNTEAFF. Together with reference TRBV18 and TRBJ1-1, the CDR3 gives the full variable domain: NAGVMQNPRHLVRRRGQEARLRCSPMKGHSHVYWYRQLPEEGLKFMVYLQKENIIDESGMPKERFSAEFPKEGPSILRIQQVVRGDSAAYFCASSREQNTEAFFGQGTRLTVV.

The V and J genes are TRBV9 and TRBJ2-1; 8 bases map to TRBD2. CDR1 and CDR2 from the germline V gene are SGDLS and YYNGEE. This CDR3 contains 15 residues. The V gene end was trimmed by 4 bases and the J gene end by 3 bases; junction bases not matched to a gene: 6. CDR3 coding DNA: TGTGCCAGCAGCTCAACGGGAGGGGACTACAATGAGCAGTTCTTC. Encoded protein: CASSSTGGDYNEQFF.

This clone was counted a few times. The genes are TRBV11-2 and TRBJ2-7; TRBD2 aligns across 7 bases. V lost 5 bases to trimming and J lost 4 bases; unmatched junction nucleotides: 8. From germline, CDR1 is SGHAT and CDR2 FQNNGV. CDR3 length: 14 residues. CDR3 bases: TGTGCCAGCAGCCCTAGCGGTACCGGGTACGAGCAGTACTTC. Its protein product is CASSPSGTGYEQYF.

The rearrangement joins TRBV10-3 to TRBJ1-2; no firm D call. The CDR3 is 14 amino acids. Trimming took 4 bases from V and 4 from J, leaving 13 bases between them. The germline V gene encodes CDR1 ENHRY and CDR2 SYGVKD. CDR3 DNA: TGTGCCATCAGTGGGGGTTCTCTCGGCTATGGCTACACCTTC. It codes for CAISGGSLGYGYTF.

The chain has TRBV28 and TRBJ2-5, with 7 nucleotides matching TRBD2. The CDR3 contains 16 residues. Germline loops: CDR1 MDHEN, CDR2 SYDVKM. The J segment lost 5 bases and the V segment lost 6 bases, leaving 15 bases of the junction unmatched. As DNA, the CDR3 is TGTGCCAGCAGCTCCCCCCAAGGACTAGGTCAGGAGACCCAGTACTTC. Amino acid sequence: CASSSPQGLGQETQYF.

The rearrangement joins TRBV30 to TRBJ2-1, with D possibly matching TRBD2 (6 bases). V was clipped by 4 bases and J by 7 bases, with 14 bases between them. CDR3 length equals 13 residues. From germline, CDR1 is GTSNPN and CDR2 SVGIG (reference sequence). The DNA of the CDR3 is TGTGCCTGGATTGGAGGGGCGGGGAATGAGCAGTTCTTC. Amino acids: CAWIGGAGNEQFF.

The chain has TRBV5-1 and TRBJ2-7; D gene unclear. V was clipped by 0 bases and J by 0 bases, with 7 bases between them. The length of the CDR3 is 14 residues. Germline-derived CDR1 and CDR2 are SGHRS and YFSETQ. CDR3 region: CASSLERSSYEQYF. In DNA, the CDR3 is TGCGCCAGCAGCTTGGAACGGAGCTCCTACGAGCAGTACTTC. The full variable domain, with the rest looked up from reference TRBV5-1 and TRBJ2-7, is KAGVTQTPRYLIKTRGQQVTLSCSPISGHRSVSWYQQTPGQGLQFLFEYFSETQRNKGNFPGRFSGRQFSNSRSEMNVSTLELGDSALYLCASSLERSSYEQYFGPGTRLTVT.

The chain is built from TRBV28 and TRBJ1-5; the D gene is possibly TRBD1 (5 bases). Germline values: CDR1 MDHEN, CDR2 SYDVKM. V lost 5 bases to trimming and J lost 2 bases, with 19 bases between them. The CDR3 sequence is 17 residues long. The CDR3 DNA is TGTGCCAGCAGTCAGACCGACAGTCGGGCTGGCAATCAGCCCCAGCATTTT. It yields the protein CASSQTDSRAGNQPQHF.